This is a list of T cell receptor beta chains from one sample in a study of T cells in narcolepsy. Data came from immunoSEQ multiplex PCR; TCRdb stores just in-frame clones and leaves some out. The table lists fewer than 40,000 clones, around four fifths of them singletons, with around 0.7% in the top ten. Sequenced input: memory (CD45RA-) CD4+ T cells from blood. These receptors were taken from a human donor in good health. The CDR3 runs from the conserved cysteine through the conserved F or W. D genes are given only for firm matches. Clone size, where shown, is once, few, many, or a class for clones that have expanded.

TRBV6-1	TRBD1	TRBJ1-2	-	TGTGCCAGCAGTAGAAGGGACAGGGGCTATGGCTACACCTTC	CASSRRDRGYGYTF
TRBV6-1	TRBD1	TRBJ2-4	-	TGTGCCAGCAGTGCTCGGGACAGGGGGCGCGTAGCCAAAAACATTCAGTACTTC	CASSARDRGRVAKNIQYF
TRBV5-1	TRBD2	TRBJ2-3	-	TGCGCCAGCTCTGCCGGGAGGGGCCACAGCACAGATACGCAGTATTTT	CASSAGRGHSTDTQYF
TRBV27	-	TRBJ2-5	-	TGTGCCAGCAGGCGCACAGCCGCAGGGACTGCCCAAGAGACCCAGTACTTC	CASRRTAAGTAQETQYF
TRBV7-2	-	TRBJ1-2	-	TGTGCCAGCAGGCCCTCGGGGGGCGGCTACACCTTC	CASRPSGGGYTF
TRBV4-2	-	TRBJ2-3	-	TGTGCCAGCAGCCAAGAGCCGGCAGATACGCAGTATTTT	CASSQEPADTQYF
TRBV5-1	-	TRBJ1-1	once	TGCGCCAGCAGCTTGGGACGTTCTCGAAGGCGGGTGAACACTGAAGCTTTCTTT	CASSLGRSRRRVNTEAFF
TRBV28	TRBD2	TRBJ2-3	once	TGTGCCAGCAGTACACGGGGGGCAGATACGCAGTATTTT	CASSTRGADTQYF
TRBV7-9	-	TRBJ2-5	-	TGTGCCAGCAGCTTAGTCTTAGGGATCGTGAAGACCCAGTACTTC	CASSLVLGIVKTQYF
TRBV30	TRBD1	TRBJ2-5	-	TGTGCCTGGAAGGGGGCTTCGGAGACCCAGTACTTC	CAWKGASETQYF
TRBV27	TRBD1	TRBJ2-1	once	TGTGCCAGCAGTTTATGGGCCAGGGGGCTGAATGAGCAGTTCTTC	CASSLWARGLNEQFF
TRBV5-1	-	TRBJ1-1	-	TGCGCCAGCAGCTTACAACGGGGGGCAGGCACTGAAGCTTTCTTT	CASSLQRGAGTEAFF
TRBV6-6	TRBD1	TRBJ2-1	once	TGTGCCAGCAGTTCCGACAGGGGCCCCTACAATGAGCAGTTCTTC	CASSSDRGPYNEQFF
TRBV28	TRBD1	TRBJ2-6	once	TGTGCCAGCACCCGGGGGGACAGGGGATTCTCTGGGGCCAACGTCCTGACTTTC	CASTRGDRGFSGANVLTF
TRBV13	TRBD1	TRBJ2-1	-	TGTGCCAGCAGCCCCGGACAGGGGACCCACAATGAGCAGTTCTTC	CASSPGQGTHNEQFF
TRBV30	TRBD1	TRBJ2-1	-	TGTGCCTGGACCCCCGGGACAGGGCTATGGAGTGAGCAGTTCTTC	CAWTPGTGLWSEQFF
TRBV5-4	TRBD1	TRBJ1-2	few	TGTGCCAGCACCGTTTGGGGACAGAACTATGGCTACACCTTC	CASTVWGQNYGYTF
TRBV28	-	TRBJ1-2	-	TGTGCCAGCAGTTTACGGGACCCCTATGGCTACACCTTC	CASSLRDPYGYTF
TRBV7-2	-	TRBJ1-1	-	TGTGCCAGCAGCTTAGTCCGGACCGGGGCTTTCTTT	CASSLVRTGAFF
TRBV4-1	-	TRBJ1-6	-	TGCGCCAGCAGCCACCTTACGGGGGGGGCTAGTTCACCCCTCCACTTT	CASSHLTGGASSPLHF
TRBV19	-	TRBJ2-1	-	TGTGCCAGTAGTATTTATGGATTCTCCAATAACAATGAGCAGTTCTTC	CASSIYGFSNNNEQFF
TRBV7-2	-	TRBJ2-7	-	TGTGCCAGCAGCTTATCTCCAGGGGAGGCCTACGAGCAGTACTTC	CASSLSPGEAYEQYF
TRBV27	-	TRBJ1-1	-	TGTGCCAGCAGTTTATCGGGCAGTCCCGGGACTGAAGCTTTCTTT	CASSLSGSPGTEAFF
TRBV10-3	-	TRBJ2-2	-	TGTGCCATCAGGGGGGAAGGGGGGAACACCGGGGAGCTGTTTTTT	CAIRGEGGNTGELFF
TRBV4-3	TRBD1	TRBJ1-5	-	TGCGCCAGCAGCCAGGGACAGGGTAGCAATCAGCCCCAGCATTTT	CASSQGQGSNQPQHF
TRBV9	-	TRBJ2-3	-	TGTGCCAGCAGCGTAACAGAAGGCAGGACAGATACGCAGTATTTT	CASSVTEGRTDTQYF
TRBV30	-	TRBJ2-2	-	TGTGCCTGGAGATCGGACGGGGAGCTGTTTTTT	CAWRSDGELFF
TRBV9	TRBD1	TRBJ1-4	-	TGTGCCAGCAGCTCATCCGGACAGGGTTGGGAAAAACTGTTTTTT	CASSSSGQGWEKLFF
TRBV28	TRBD1	TRBJ1-2	-	TGTGCCAGCAGTTTAGGGGACAGGGTGGGCGGAAGCTATGGCTACACCTTC	CASSLGDRVGGSYGYTF
TRBV5-1	-	TRBJ1-4	once	TGCGCCAGCAAGGATCAGTCGGGGGGTGAAAAACTGTTTTTT	CASKDQSGGEKLFF
TRBV19	-	TRBJ1-5	-	TGTGCCAGTAGTCACGGACGGACCCAGCATTTT	CASSHGRTQHF
TRBV5-1	TRBD2	TRBJ2-7	-	TGCGCCAGCAGCCTCCGGACTAGCGGGGGGAACTACGAGCAGTACTTC	CASSLRTSGGNYEQYF
TRBV7-9	TRBD1	TRBJ1-1	-	TGTGCCAGCAGCGCAACAGGGGGCAACACTGAAGCTTTCTTT	CASSATGGNTEAFF
TRBV5-1	-	TRBJ1-1	-	TGCGCCAGCAGCTTGGGTAAAGAGAACACTGAAGCTTTCTTT	CASSLGKENTEAFF
TRBV5-5	-	TRBJ2-7	-	TGTGCCAGCAGCTTGGCCCCCGGACACAGCTACGAGCAGTACTTC	CASSLAPGHSYEQYF
TRBV27	TRBD1	TRBJ2-2	once	TGTGCCAGCAGTTTATGGGGACAGGGCCACGGGGAGCTGTTTTTT	CASSLWGQGHGELFF
TRBV6-1	-	TRBJ1-4	-	TGTGCCAGCAGACAGGGCACTAATGAAAAACTGTTTTTT	CASRQGTNEKLFF
TRBV19	TRBD1	TRBJ2-3	-	TGTGCCAGTAAGGACAGGGGACATGGAACCACAGATACGCAGTATTTT	CASKDRGHGTTDTQYF
TRBV28	TRBD1	TRBJ1-4	-	TGTGCCAGCCTTACCCGGGACAGGGGGATTTTGAGGGAAAAACTGTTTTTT	CASLTRDRGILREKLFF
TRBV15	-	TRBJ1-4	-	TGTGCCACCAGTCTAGCTACGGACGCAACTAATGAAAAACTGTTTTTT	CATSLATDATNEKLFF
TRBV2	-	TRBJ2-5	-	TGTGCCAGCAGCGCAAACCGTGAGACCCAGTACTTC	CASSANRETQYF
TRBV20-1	-	TRBJ1-2	-	TGCAGTGCTCTTCAGGGGAATGGCTACACCTTC	CSALQGNGYTF
TRBV28	-	TRBJ1-5	-	TGTGCCAGCAGTATTGCCTCGGGTTTCAATCAGCCCCAGCATTTT	CASSIASGFNQPQHF
TRBV10-2	-	TRBJ1-1	-	TGCGCCAGCAGGATAACAGGGCCGAACACTGAAGCTTTCTTT	CASRITGPNTEAFF
TRBV28	-	TRBJ1-5	-	TGTGCCAGCAGTCGGGACGCGAGTCAGCCCCAGCATTTT	CASSRDASQPQHF
TRBV5-6	TRBD1	TRBJ1-5	-	TGTGCCAGCAGCTTGACAGGGGGCCCCCCTCAGGCCCAGCATTTT	CASSLTGGPPQAQHF
TRBV6-1	-	TRBJ2-7	-	TGTGCCAGCAAGGGAGGCTACGAGCAGTACTTC	CASKGGYEQYF
TRBV14	-	TRBJ1-4	-	TGTGCCAGCAGCCGGCTTCATGAAAAACTGTTTTTT	CASSRLHEKLFF
TRBV7-2	-	TRBJ2-6	-	TGTGCCAGCAGCTTAGCGCTATTGTCTGGGGCCAACGTCCTGACTTTC	CASSLALLSGANVLTF
TRBV7-2	TRBD1	TRBJ1-2	-	TGTGCCAGCAGCTTGGAGAAGGACAGGGGATACGGTGGCTACACCTTC	CASSLEKDRGYGGYTF
TRBV5-8	-	TRBJ1-5	-	TGTGCCAGCAGCTTGAGGGGGACTAGCAATCAGCCCCAGCATTTT	CASSLRGTSNQPQHF
TRBV6-5	-	TRBJ1-5	-	TGTGCCAGCAGTTTAACCGAAAATCAGCCCCAGCATTTT	CASSLTENQPQHF
TRBV27	-	TRBJ2-5	-	TGTGCCAGCAGTCTAAAGGGGGAGCTCCGACGGGAGACCCAGTACTTC	CASSLKGELRRETQYF
TRBV28	-	TRBJ1-5	-	TGTGCCAGCACTCTCACAGGGATTTGGCAGCCCCAGCATTTT	CASTLTGIWQPQHF
TRBV28	TRBD1	TRBJ1-6	-	TGTGCCAGCAGTCGACAGGGCCTTCCGAATTCACCCCTCCACTTT	CASSRQGLPNSPLHF
TRBV6-1	TRBD2	TRBJ2-7	-	TGTGCCAGCAGTGAAGCGCTTGCGGGGGGGGCTTACTACGAGCAGTACTTC	CASSEALAGGAYYEQYF
TRBV5-6	-	TRBJ1-3	-	TGTGCCAGCAGCTTACGAGGGAAGGGAAACACCATATATTTT	CASSLRGKGNTIYF
TRBV18	-	TRBJ2-3	once	TGTGCCAGCCTTAAGACCTCTAGCACAGATACGCAGTATTTT	CASLKTSSTDTQYF
TRBV28	TRBD1	TRBJ1-2	-	TGTGCCAGCACCGTGACAGGGGCCCTACCCAGCGGTGGCTACACCTTC	CASTVTGALPSGGYTF
TRBV2	-	TRBJ2-1	-	TGTGCCAGCAGTGAAGAGGGATCTTCAGGGCAGTTCTTC	CASSEEGSSGQFF